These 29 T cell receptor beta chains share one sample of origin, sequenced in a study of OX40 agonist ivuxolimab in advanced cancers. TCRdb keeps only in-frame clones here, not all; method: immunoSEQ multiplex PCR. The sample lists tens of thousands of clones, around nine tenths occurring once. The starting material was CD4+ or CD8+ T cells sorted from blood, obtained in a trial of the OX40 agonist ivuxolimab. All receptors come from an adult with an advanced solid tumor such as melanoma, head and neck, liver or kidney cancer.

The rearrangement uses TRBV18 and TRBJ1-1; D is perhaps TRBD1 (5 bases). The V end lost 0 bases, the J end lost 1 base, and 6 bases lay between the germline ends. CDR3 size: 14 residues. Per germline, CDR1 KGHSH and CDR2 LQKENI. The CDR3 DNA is TGTGCCAGCTCACCACCGAGGGGGAACACTGAAGCTTTCTTT. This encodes CASSPPRGNTEAFF.

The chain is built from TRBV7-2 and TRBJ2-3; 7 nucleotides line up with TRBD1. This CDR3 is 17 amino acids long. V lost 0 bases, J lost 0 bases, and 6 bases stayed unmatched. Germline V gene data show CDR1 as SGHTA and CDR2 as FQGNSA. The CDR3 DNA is TGTGCCAGCAGCTTAGCGGTGACAGGGCCTAGCACAGATACGCAGTATTTT. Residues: CASSLAVTGPSTDTQYF. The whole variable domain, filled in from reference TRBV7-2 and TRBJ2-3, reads GAGVSQSPSNKVTEKGKDVELRCDPISGHTALYWYRQSLGQGLEFLIYFQGNSAPDKSGLPSDRFSAERTGGSVSTLTIQRTQQEDSAVYLCASSLAVTGPSTDTQYFGPGTRLTVL.

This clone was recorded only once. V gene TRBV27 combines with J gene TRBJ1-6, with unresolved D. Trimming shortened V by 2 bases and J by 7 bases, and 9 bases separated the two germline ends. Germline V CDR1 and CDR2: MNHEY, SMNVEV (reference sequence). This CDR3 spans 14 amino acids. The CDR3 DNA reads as TGTGCCAGCAGTTTAACTACAGAGAATTCACCCCTCCACTTT. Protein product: CASSLTTENSPLHF.

The CDR3 region is CASSLVPGGSEKLFF. The CDR3, as DNA: TGTGCCAGCAGCTTAGTCCCAGGGGGCAGTGAAAAACTGTTTTTT. This chain connects TRBV7-2 to TRBJ1-4; 8 positions match TRBD1. This CDR3 contains 15 residues. Per germline, CDR1 SGHTA and CDR2 FQGNSA. Trimming at V came to 1 base and at J to 7 bases, leaving 5 bases not matched to a gene.

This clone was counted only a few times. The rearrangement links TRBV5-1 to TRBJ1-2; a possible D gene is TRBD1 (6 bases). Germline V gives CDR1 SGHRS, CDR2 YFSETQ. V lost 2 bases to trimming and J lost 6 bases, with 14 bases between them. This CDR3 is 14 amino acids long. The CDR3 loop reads CASSLGGLENGYTF. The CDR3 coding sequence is TGCGCCAGCAGCTTAGGGGGATTGGAAAATGGCTACACCTTC.

The CDR3 DNA is TGTGCCAGCAGCCCCGGGGGACTAGCAGGCACAGATACGCAGTATTTT. Translation gives CASSPGGLAGTDTQYF. The chain has TRBV9 and TRBJ2-3; 9 bases agree with TRBD2. The CDR3 loop spans 16 amino acids. Germline CDR1 is SGDLS and CDR2 is YYNGEE. The V segment lost 4 bases and the J segment 1 base; nucleotides outside the gene matches: 7.

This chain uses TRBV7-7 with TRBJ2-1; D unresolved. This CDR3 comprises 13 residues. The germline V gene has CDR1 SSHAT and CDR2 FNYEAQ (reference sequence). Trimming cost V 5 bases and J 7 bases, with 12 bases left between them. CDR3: CASSPTTGNEQFF. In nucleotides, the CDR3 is TGTGCCAGCAGCCCTACGACCGGGAATGAGCAGTTCTTC.

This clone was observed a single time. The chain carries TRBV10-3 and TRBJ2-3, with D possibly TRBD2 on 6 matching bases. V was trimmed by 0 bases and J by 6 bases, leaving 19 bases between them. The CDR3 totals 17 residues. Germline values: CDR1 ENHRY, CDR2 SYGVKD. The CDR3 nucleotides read TGTGCCATCAGTGAGTCTGCTGGAGGGAGGCGGTTGGATACGCAGTATTTT. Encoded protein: CAISESAGGRRLDTQYF.

CDR3 residues: CASSLSGAVGYTF. The CDR3 nucleotides are TGTGCCAGCAGCTTGTCAGGGGCAGTCGGCTACACCTTC. This chain connects TRBV5-6 to TRBJ1-2, with D possibly being TRBD1 (6 bases). Germline V CDR1 and CDR2: SGHDT, YYEEEE. The CDR3 has 13 amino acids. Trimming cost V 1 base and J 8 bases, with 12 bases left between them.

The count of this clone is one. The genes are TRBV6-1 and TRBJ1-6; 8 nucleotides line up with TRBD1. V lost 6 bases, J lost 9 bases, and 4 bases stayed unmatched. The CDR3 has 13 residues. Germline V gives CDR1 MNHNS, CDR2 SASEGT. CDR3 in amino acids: CASRDRGGSPLHF. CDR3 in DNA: TGTGCCAGCAGAGACAGGGGAGGTTCACCCCTCCACTTT.

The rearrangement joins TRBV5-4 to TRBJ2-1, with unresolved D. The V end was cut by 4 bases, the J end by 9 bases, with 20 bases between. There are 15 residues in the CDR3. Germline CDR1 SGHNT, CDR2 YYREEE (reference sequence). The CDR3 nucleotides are TGTGCCAGCAGCACCGCGGAGAGGCCCGGTCGTGAGCAGTTCTTC. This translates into CASSTAERPGREQFF.

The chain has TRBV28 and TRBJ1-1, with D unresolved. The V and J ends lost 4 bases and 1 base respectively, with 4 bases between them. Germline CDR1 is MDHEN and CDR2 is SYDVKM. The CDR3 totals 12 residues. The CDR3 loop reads CASSWGNTEAFF. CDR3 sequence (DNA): TGTGCCAGCAGTTGGGGGAACACTGAAGCTTTCTTT.

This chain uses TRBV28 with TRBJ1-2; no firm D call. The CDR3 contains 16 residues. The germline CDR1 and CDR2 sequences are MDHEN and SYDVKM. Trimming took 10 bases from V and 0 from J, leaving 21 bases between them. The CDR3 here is CATLEDLYPANYGYTF. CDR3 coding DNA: TGTGCCACTCTCGAAGACCTCTACCCCGCTAACTATGGCTACACCTTC.

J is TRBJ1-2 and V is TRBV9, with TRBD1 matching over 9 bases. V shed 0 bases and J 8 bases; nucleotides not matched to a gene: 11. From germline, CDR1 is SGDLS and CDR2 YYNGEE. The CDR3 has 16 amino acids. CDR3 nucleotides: TGTGCCAGCAGCGTAGAGAGGGGACAGGGAGTTCGGGGCTACACCTTC. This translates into CASSVERGQGVRGYTF.

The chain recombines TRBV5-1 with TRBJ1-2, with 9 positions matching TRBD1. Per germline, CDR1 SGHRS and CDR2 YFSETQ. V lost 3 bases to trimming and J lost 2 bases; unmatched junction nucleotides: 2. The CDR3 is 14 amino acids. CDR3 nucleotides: TGCGCCAGCAGCTCACAGGGGGCGAACTATGGCTACACCTTC. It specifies CASSSQGANYGYTF.

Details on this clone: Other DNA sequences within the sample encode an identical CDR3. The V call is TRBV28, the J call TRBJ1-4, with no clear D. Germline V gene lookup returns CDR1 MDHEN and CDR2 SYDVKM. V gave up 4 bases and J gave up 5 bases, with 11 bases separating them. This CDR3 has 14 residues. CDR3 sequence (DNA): TGTGCCAGCAGTTCAGGCCAAGGAAATGAAAAACTGTTTTTT. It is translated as CASSSGQGNEKLFF. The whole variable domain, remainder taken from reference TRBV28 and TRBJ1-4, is DVKVTQSSRYLVKRTGEKVFLECVQDMDHENMFWYRQDPGLGLRLIYFSYDVKMKEKGDIPEGYSVSREKKERFSLILESASTNQTSMYLCASSSGQGNEKLFFGSGTQLSVL.

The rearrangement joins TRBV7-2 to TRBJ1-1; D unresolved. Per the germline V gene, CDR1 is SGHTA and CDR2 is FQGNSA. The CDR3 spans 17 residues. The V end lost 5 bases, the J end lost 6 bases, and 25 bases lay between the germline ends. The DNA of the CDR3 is TGTGCCAGCAGCGTTACCCCTATATTGGAAACCGGGCCTGAAGCTTTCTTT. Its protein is CASSVTPILETGPEAFF.

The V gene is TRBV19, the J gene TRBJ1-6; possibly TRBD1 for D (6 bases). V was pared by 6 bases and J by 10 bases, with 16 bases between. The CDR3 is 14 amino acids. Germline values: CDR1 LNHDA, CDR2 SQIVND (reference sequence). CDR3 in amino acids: CASSTGQSRSPLHF. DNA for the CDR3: TGTGCCAGTAGCACCGGACAGTCCCGCTCACCCCTCCACTTT.

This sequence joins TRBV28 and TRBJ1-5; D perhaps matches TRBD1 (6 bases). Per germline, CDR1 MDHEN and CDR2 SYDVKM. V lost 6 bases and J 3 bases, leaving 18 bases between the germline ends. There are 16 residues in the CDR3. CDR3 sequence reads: CASSPDRGVNNQPQHF. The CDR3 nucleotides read TGTGCCAGCAGCCCCGATAGGGGGGTAAACAATCAGCCCCAGCATTTT.

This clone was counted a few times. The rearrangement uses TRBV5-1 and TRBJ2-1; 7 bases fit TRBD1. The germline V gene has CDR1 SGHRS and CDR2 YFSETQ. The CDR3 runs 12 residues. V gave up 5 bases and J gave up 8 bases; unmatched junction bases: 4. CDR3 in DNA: TGCGCCAGCAGACGGGACAGAGATGAGCAGTTCTTC. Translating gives CASRRDRDEQFF.

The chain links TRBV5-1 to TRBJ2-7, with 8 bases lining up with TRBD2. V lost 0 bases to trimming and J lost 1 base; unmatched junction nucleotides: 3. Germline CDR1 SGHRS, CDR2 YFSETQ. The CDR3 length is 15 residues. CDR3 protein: CASSLGGGTSYEQYV. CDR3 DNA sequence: TGCGCCAGCAGCTTGGGCGGGGGGACATCCTACGAGCAGTACGTC.

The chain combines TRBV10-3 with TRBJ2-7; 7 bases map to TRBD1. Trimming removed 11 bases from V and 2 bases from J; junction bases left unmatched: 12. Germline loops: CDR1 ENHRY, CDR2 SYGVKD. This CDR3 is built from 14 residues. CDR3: CAFPPRDSAYEQYV. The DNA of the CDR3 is TGTGCCTTCCCACCAAGGGACAGCGCCTACGAGCAGTACGTC.

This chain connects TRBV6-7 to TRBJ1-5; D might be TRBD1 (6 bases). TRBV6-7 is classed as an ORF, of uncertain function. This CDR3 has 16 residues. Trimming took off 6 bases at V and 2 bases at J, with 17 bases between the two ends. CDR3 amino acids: CASSRTRTDRNQPQHF. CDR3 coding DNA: TGTGCCAGCAGCCGCACCCGGACAGATCGCAATCAGCCCCAGCATTTT.

The CDR3 loop is CASNLVSGVQETQYF. CDR3 in DNA: TGTGCCAGCAACCTCGTATCAGGGGTCCAAGAGACCCAGTACTTC. This chain links TRBV7-2 with TRBJ2-5; the D gene is possibly TRBD1 (6 bases). Trimming left V 7 bases short and J 1 base short, with 16 bases between. The CDR3 length is 15 residues. Germline lookup yields CDR1 SGHTA and CDR2 FQGNSA.

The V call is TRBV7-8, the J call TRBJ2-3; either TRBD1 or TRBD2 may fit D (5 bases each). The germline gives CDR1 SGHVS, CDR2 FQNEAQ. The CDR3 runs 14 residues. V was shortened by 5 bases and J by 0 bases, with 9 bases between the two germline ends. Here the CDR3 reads CASSTRDSTDTQYF. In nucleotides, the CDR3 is TGTGCCAGCAGCACTCGGGACAGCACAGATACGCAGTATTTT.

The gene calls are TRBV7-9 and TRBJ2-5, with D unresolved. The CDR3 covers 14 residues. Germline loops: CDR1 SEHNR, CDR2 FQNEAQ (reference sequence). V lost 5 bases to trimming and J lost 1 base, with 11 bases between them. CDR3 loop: CASSPTVVQETQYF. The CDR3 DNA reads TGTGCCAGCAGCCCGACGGTTGTCCAAGAGACCCAGTACTTC.

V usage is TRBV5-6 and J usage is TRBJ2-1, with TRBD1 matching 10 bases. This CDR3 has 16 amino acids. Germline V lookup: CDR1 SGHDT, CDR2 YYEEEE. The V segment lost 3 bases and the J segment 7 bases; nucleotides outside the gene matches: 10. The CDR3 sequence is CASSWLGDRGRNEQFF. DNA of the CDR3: TGTGCCAGCAGCTGGCTGGGGGACAGGGGTAGGAATGAGCAGTTCTTC.

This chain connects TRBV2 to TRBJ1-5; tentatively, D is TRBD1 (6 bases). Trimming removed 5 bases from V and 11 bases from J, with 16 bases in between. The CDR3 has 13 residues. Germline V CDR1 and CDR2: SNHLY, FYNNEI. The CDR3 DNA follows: TGTGCCAGCAGTTCGCGGGGGCCTAGGGCCCAGCATTTT. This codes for CASSSRGPRAQHF.

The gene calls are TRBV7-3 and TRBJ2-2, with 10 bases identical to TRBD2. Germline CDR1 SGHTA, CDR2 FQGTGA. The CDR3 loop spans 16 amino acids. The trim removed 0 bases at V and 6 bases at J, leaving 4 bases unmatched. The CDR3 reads CASSLTPSGGPGELFF. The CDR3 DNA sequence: TGTGCCAGCAGCTTAACACCTAGCGGGGGACCCGGGGAGCTGTTTTTT.